This T cell receptor (beta chain) was sequenced during a study of T cells in Graves' hyperthyroidism and ophthalmopathy. TCR beta CDR3 regions were amplified from RNA transcripts. First-round RT-PCR of the TCR CDR3 relied on the HTBI primer set. MiXCR, applied by TCRdb to the multiplex PCR reads, yields one record per CDR3 protein. The table lists 450,000 to 700,000 distinct CDR3 sequences, around 46% of them singletons. This CDR3 has 16 amino acids. Germline assignment: CDR1 SNHLY and CDR2 FYNNEI. V shed 7 bases and J shed 0 bases, with 18 bases lying between them. This sequence originates from an adult woman with Graves' disease, either hyperthyroidism or ophthalmopathy (not recorded which). Sequencing was carried out using peripheral blood or thyroid tissue (not recorded which). This sequence joins TRBV2 and TRBJ1-1; TRBD1 might be the D (5 bases). CDR3 loop: CASTPGTHGVNTEAFF. In DNA form, the CDR3 reads TGTGCCAGCACCCCCGGGACGCATGGGGTGAACACTGAAGCTTTCTTT.